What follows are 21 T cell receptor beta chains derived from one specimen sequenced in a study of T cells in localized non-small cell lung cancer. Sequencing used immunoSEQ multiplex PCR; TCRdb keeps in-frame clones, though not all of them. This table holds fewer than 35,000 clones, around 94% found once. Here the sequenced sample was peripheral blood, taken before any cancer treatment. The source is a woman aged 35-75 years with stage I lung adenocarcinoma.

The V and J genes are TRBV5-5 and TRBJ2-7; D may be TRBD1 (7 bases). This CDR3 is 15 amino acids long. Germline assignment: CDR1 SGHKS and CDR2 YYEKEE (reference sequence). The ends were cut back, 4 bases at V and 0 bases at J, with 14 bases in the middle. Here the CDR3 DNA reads TGTGCCAGCAGCACGCAGGGGGGAAGCTCCTACGAGCAGTACTTC. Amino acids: CASSTQGGSSYEQYF.

The CDR3 region is CASSIVIGGENTEAFF. The CDR3 DNA follows: TGTGCCAGTAGTATAGTTATTGGAGGGGAAAACACTGAAGCTTTCTTT. This chain uses TRBV19 with TRBJ1-1, with a weak D call TRBD1 (5 bases). Germline V CDR1 and CDR2: LNHDA, SQIVND (reference sequence). With 1 base removed from V and 2 bases from J, the gap between germline ends came to 14 bases. This CDR3 spans 16 amino acids. The full variable domain, its missing parts supplied by reference TRBV19 and TRBJ1-1, is DGGITQSPKYLFRKEGQNVTLSCEQNLNHDAMYWYRQDPGQGLRLIYYSQIVNDFQKGDIAEGYSVSREKKESFPLTVTSAQKNPTAFYLCASSIVIGGENTEAFFGQGTRLTVV.

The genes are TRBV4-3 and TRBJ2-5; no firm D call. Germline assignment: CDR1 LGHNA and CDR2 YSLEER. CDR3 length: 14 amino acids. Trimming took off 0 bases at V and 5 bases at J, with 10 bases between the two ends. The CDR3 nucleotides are TGCGCCAGCAGCCAAGATGTGGATATGGAGACCCAGTACTTC. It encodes CASSQDVDMETQYF.

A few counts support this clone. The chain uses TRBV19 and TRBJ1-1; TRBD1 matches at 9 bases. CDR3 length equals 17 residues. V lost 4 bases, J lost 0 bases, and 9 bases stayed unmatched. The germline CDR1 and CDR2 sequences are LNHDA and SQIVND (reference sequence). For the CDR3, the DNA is TGTGCCAGTAGTACCCCGGACAGGGGAGGGATGAACACTGAAGCTTTCTTT. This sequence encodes CASSTPDRGGMNTEAFF.

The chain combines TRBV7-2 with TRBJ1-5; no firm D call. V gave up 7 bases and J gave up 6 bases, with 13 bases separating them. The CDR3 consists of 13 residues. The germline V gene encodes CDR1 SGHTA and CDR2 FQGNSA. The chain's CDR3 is CASTRDPGQPQHF. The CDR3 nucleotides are TGTGCCAGCACCAGAGATCCTGGTCAGCCCCAGCATTTT.

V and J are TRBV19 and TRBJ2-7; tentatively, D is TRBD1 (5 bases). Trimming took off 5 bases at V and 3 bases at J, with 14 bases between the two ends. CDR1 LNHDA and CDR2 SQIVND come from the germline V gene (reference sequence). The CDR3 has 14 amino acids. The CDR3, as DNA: TGTGCCAGTAGTGACCAGGGAATCAACTACGAGCAGTACTTC. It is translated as CASSDQGINYEQYF.

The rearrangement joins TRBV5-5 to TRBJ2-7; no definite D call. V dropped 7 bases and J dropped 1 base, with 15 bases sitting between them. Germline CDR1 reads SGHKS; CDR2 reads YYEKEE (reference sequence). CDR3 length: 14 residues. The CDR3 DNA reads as TGTGCCAGCTCACCCCTTAAGACATCCTACGAGCAGTACTTC. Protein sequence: CASSPLKTSYEQYF.

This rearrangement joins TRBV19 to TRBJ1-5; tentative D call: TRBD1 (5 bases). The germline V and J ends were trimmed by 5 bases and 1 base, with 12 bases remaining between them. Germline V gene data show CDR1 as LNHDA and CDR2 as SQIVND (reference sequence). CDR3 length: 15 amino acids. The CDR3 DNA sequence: TGTGCCAGTAGTCCGCAGGGTCCCAGCAATCAGCCCCAGCATTTT. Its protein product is CASSPQGPSNQPQHF.

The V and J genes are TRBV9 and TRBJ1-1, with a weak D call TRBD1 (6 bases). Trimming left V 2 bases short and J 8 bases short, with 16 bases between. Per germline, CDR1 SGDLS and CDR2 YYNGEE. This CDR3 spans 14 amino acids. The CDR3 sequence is CASSVDGKGGEAFF. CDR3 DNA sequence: TGTGCCAGCAGCGTTGACGGTAAGGGGGGAGAAGCTTTCTTT.

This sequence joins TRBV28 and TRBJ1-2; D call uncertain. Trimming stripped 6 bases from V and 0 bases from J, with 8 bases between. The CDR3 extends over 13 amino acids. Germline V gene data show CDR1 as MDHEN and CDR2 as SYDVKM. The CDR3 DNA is TGTGCCAGCAGACCCAATCCTAACTATGGCTACACCTTC. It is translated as CASRPNPNYGYTF.

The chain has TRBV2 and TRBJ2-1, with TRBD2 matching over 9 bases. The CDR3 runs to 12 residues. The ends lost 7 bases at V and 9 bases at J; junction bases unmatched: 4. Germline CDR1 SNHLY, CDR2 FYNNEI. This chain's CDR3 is CASTAGGLEQFF. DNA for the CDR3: TGTGCCAGCACGGCGGGAGGGCTTGAGCAGTTCTTC. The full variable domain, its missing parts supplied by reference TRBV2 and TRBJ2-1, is EPEVTQTPSHQVTQMGQEVILRCVPISNHLYFYWYRQILGQKVEFLVSFYNNEISEKSEIFDDQFSVERPDGSNFTLKIRSTKLEDSAMYFCASTAGGLEQFFGPGTRLTVL.

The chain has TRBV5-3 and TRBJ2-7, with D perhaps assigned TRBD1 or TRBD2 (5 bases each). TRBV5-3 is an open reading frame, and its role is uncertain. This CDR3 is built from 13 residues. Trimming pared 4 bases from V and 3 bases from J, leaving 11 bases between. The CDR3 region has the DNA TGTGCCAGAAGCGCCGGGACGCGCTACGAGCAGTACTTC. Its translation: CARSAGTRYEQYF.

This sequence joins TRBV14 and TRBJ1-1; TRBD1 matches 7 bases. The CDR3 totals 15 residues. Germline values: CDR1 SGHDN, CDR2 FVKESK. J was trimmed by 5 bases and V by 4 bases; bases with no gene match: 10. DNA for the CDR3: TGTGCCAGCAGCCCTACGGGACAGTTGTGGACTGAAGCTTTCTTT. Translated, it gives CASSPTGQLWTEAFF.

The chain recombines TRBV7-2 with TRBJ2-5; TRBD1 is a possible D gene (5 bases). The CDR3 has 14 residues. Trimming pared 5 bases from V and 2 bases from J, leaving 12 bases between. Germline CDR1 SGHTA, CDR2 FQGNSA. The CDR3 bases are TGTGCCAGCAGCCCCCGACAGTTACAAGAGACCCAGTACTTC. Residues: CASSPRQLQETQYF.

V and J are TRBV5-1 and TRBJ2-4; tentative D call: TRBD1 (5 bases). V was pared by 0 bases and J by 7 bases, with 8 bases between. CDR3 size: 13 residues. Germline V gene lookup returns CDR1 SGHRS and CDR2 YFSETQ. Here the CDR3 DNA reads TGCGCCAGCAGCTTGGCGGACAACAACATTCAGTACTTC. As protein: CASSLADNNIQYF.

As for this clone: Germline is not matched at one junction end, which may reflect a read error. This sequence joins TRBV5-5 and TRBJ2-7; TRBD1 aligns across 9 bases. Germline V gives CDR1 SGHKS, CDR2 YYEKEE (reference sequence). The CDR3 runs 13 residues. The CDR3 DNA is TGTGCCAGCGGGGGACAGGGAGTTTACGCGCAGTACTTC. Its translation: CASGGQGVYAQYF.

This CDR3 is CASSKPPREGLTDTQYF. Written as DNA, the CDR3 is TGCGCCAGCAGCAAACCCCCCCGGGAGGGCCTCACAGATACGCAGTATTTT. The J gene is TRBJ2-3, the V gene TRBV5-1, with 8 bases aligning to TRBD2. CDR3 length: 17 residues. Germline loops: CDR1 SGHRS, CDR2 YFSETQ. With V trimmed by 4 bases and J by 2 bases, 12 bases remained unmatched.

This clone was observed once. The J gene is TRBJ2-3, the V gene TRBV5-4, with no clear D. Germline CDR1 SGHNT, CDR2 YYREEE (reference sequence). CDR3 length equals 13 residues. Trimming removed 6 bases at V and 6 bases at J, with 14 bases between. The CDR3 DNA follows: TGTGCCAGCAACTTCGGTGGACGGGATACGCAGTATTTT. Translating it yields CASNFGGRDTQYF.

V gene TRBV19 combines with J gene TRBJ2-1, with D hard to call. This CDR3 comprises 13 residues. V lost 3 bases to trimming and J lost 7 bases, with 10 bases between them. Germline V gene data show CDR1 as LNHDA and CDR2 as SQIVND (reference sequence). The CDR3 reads CASSITVANEQFF. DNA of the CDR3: TGTGCCAGTAGTATTACTGTGGCGAATGAGCAGTTCTTC.

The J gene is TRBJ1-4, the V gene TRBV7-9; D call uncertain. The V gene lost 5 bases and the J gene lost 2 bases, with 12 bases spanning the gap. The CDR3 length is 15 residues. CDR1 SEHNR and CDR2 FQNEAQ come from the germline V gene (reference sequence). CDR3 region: CASSHSRGTNEKLFF. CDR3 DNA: TGTGCCAGCAGCCACTCCCGTGGGACTAATGAAAAACTGTTTTTT.

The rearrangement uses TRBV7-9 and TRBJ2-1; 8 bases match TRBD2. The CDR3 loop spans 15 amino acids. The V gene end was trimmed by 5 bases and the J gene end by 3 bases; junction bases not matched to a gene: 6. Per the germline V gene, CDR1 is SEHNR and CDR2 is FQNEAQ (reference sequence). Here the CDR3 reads CASSRSGGRYNEQFF. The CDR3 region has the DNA TGTGCCAGCAGCAGAAGCGGGGGCCGCTACAATGAGCAGTTCTTC.